The clone carrying this T cell receptor beta chain has only a few counts. This entry is derived from a study of identical twins. Germline lookup yields CDR1 MNHEY and CDR2 SVGEGT. The CDR3 extends over 15 amino acids. The ends were cut back, 2 bases at V and 9 bases at J, with 14 bases in the middle. Using its own MiXCR run on the 5' RACE reads, TCRdb lists one record per CDR3 protein. Of about 920,000 distinct CDR3 sequences listed, roughly 12% are singletons. This sample also belongs to another study, concerning yellow fever vaccine responses in identical twins.

The sequencing input was PBMCs. The clonotype originates from a woman under 30 in good health. V gene TRBV6-2 or TRBV6-3 combines with J gene TRBJ1-6; D ambiguous. The CDR3: CASSYAAASSSPLHF. The CDR3 DNA sequence: TGTGCCAGCAGTTACGCGGCGGCGTCTAGTTCACCCCTCCACTTT.